The clone carrying this T cell receptor beta chain was observed at least ten times. Trimming took 4 bases from V and 4 from J, leaving 13 bases between them. The CDR3 spans 14 residues. Germline V gives CDR1 SGHTA, CDR2 FQGNSA. A 5'RACE reaction primed in the constant segment made cDNA libraries of TCR alpha and TCR beta, and these carried sample barcodes and UMIs. TCRdb ran MiXCR on the 5' RACE reads and lists one entry per CDR3 protein. This table holds 300,000 to 400,000 distinct CDR3 sequences, around 15% found once. The sample originates from a study of T-cell memory formation after mild COVID-19.

The material sequenced was PBMCs or a T cell subset sorted from them (not recorded which). The sequence was obtained from a man between 18 and 35 years old who had mild COVID-19 (a few samples of this study predate the infection). Cell type and time point are not known. The gene calls are TRBV7-2 and TRBJ2-5, with D possibly matching TRBD2 (5 bases). DNA of the CDR3: TGTGCCAGCAGCTCCACCGGAGGCTTAGAGACCCAGTACTTC. Translating it yields CASSSTGGLETQYF.